This T cell receptor (beta chain) was obtained from a study of glioma-infiltrating T cells after dendritic cell vaccination. Across the whole study: Treatment, given 2003 to 2012, was autologous tumor lysate-pulsed dendritic cell vaccination. Overall study results and limits: No direct clonality-survival link was found; a diverse polyclonal response may matter.

Amplification used 60 V beta primers and 13 J beta primers. Sequenced by immunoSEQ multiplex PCR; TCRdb stores in-frame clones only, minus some. The profile shows more than 30,000 clones, roughly 90% of them singletons. V lost 5 bases and J lost 0; bases outside the gene matches: 3. Germline V gene lookup returns CDR1 SEHNR and CDR2 FQNEAQ (reference sequence). This CDR3 contains 15 residues. This clone appeared once. Antigen specificity is unknown. Selection required adequate fresh-frozen tumor tissue plus more than two years' survival data. The input for sequencing was blood, taken before dendritic cell vaccination. The V call is TRBV7-9, the J call TRBJ2-2; 7 nucleotides match TRBD1. The receptor was derived from a human donor with glioblastoma. The CDR3 region is CASSPGTANTGELFF. DNA of the CDR3: TGTGCCAGCAGCCCCGGGACAGCGAACACCGGGGAGCTGTTTTTT.